This T cell receptor beta chain comes out of a study of blood T cell repertoires in COVID-19. How the authors handled the data: Estimates of nucleated cell counts were drawn from the amplification of reference gene primers. Libraries were prepared by immunoSEQ multiplex PCR; TCRdb keeps only in-frame clonotypes and omits some of them. V and J calls and clone size are given by that table; D and trimming were obtained from the DNA. Among some 160,000 clones, approximately 86% were seen once, and the ten largest hold around 8%. Patients of the Seattle cohort, enrolled during active infection, were followed longitudinally. The germline gives CDR1 ENHRY, CDR2 SYGVKD. The CDR3 is 15 residues long. Between the trimmed V and J ends, which lost 3 bases and 4 bases, there was a span of 10 bases.

The chain is built from TRBV10-3 and TRBJ2-6, with TRBD1 as a possible D gene (6 bases). The sample taken for sequencing was peripheral blood. The TCR originated in an elderly woman with COVID-19, enrolled during active disease. The CDR3 protein is CAISEQGSGANVLTF. The CDR3 nucleotides are TGTGCCATCAGTGAACAGGGTTCCGGGGCCAACGTCCTGACTTTC.